This T cell receptor beta chain was profiled in a study of T cells in narcolepsy. At the level of the study: Donors had narcolepsy type 1 or type 2, or were healthy controls.

Broader study findings: Healthy controls reportedly lacked the autoreactive clonotypes serially found in patients' blood. Comparing one patient's CSF and blood CD4+ clonotypes highlighted HCRT- and TRIB2-specific autoreactive clonotypes.

The method was immunoSEQ multiplex PCR; TCRdb's version includes in-frame clones alone and lacks a portion of them. The sample has more than 30,000 clones, roughly 80% seen once. In regard to this clone: Antigen unknown.

Germline V CDR1 and CDR2: ENHRY, SYGVKD. The length of the CDR3 is 15 residues. Trimming took 0 bases from V and 4 from J; bases not matched to a gene: 4. The TCR originated in a human donor with narcolepsy. The sequenced sample was CD45RA- memory CD4+ T cells from PBMCs. The chain links TRBV10-3 to TRBJ1-1; the match to TRBD1 covers 8 bases. The CDR3 region is CAISESTGESTEAFF. The CDR3 DNA follows: TGTGCCATCAGTGAGTCGACAGGGGAAAGCACTGAAGCTTTCTTT.